The 3 T cell receptor beta chains listed next were all sequenced from one sample in a study of human T cells and chemical hapten exposure. Total RNA was isolated from whole blood that had not been fractionated. From the 5' RACE reads, TCRdb called clonotypes with MiXCR, one entry per CDR3 protein. The sample contains 130,000 or so distinct CDR3 sequences, around 4% of which appear only once. These receptors all stem from a female donor in good health.

This clonotype appeared many times. V gene TRBV4-2 combines with J gene TRBJ2-2; the D gene is possibly TRBD2 (7 bases). The ends were cut back, 1 base at V and 4 bases at J, with 13 bases in the middle. This CDR3 is 16 amino acids long. Per the germline V gene, CDR1 is LGHNA and CDR2 is YNFKEQ. The CDR3 protein is CASSQASGGLTGELFF. Here the CDR3 DNA reads TGTGCCAGCAGCCAAGCCTCGGGGGGCCTCACCGGGGAGCTGTTTTTT.

This clonotype turned up a few times. V is TRBV28 and J is TRBJ2-3; D is undetermined. The CDR3 contains 15 residues. Germline loops: CDR1 MDHEN, CDR2 SYDVKM. V dropped 7 bases and J dropped 1 base, with 15 bases sitting between them. This CDR3 is CASTVPSRGTDTQYF. The DNA for the CDR3 is TGTGCCAGCACGGTGCCTAGTCGTGGCACAGATACGCAGTATTTT.

Ten or more counts support this clonotype. The genes are TRBV7-8 and TRBJ1-2; D is possibly TRBD1 (5 bases). The CDR3 extends over 14 amino acids. CDR1 is SGHVS and CDR2 is FQNEAQ in the germline V gene. Trimming removed 6 bases at V and 2 bases at J, with 13 bases between. Written as DNA, the CDR3 is TGTGCCAGCAGTGTTTCGACAGAGAACTATGGCTACACCTTC. Translated: CASSVSTENYGYTF.